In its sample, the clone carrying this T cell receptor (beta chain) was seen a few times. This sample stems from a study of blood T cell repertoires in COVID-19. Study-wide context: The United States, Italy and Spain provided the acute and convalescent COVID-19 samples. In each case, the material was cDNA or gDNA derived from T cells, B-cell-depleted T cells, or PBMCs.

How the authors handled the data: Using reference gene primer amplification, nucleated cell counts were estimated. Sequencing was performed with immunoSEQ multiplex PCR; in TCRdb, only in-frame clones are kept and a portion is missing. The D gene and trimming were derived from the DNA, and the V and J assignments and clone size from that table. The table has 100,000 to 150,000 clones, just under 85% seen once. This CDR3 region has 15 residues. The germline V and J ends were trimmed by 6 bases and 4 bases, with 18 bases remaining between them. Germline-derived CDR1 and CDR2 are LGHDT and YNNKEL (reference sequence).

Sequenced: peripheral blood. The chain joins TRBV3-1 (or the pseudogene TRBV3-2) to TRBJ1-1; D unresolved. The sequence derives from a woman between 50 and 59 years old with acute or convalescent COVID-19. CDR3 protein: CASREGFGESTEAFF. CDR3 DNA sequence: TGTGCCAGCAGGGAAGGGTTCGGGGAGAGCACTGAAGCTTTCTTT.